These 14 T cell receptor beta chains were sequenced from one sample in a study of Graves' ophthalmopathy and Graves' hyperthyroidism. Amplification of the TCR beta CDR3 regions used RNA transcripts (as template). HTBI-primed first-round RT-PCR preceded second-round multiplex PCR. Using its own MiXCR run on the multiplex PCR reads, TCRdb lists one record per CDR3 protein. The data contain approximately 700,000 distinct CDR3 sequences, 40% of them singletons. The sequencing input was peripheral blood. The source is an adult man with Graves' ophthalmopathy.

The chain couples TRBV20-1 to TRBJ2-5; D uncertain. V lost 4 bases to trimming and J lost 7 bases, with 19 bases between them. The V gene's germline CDR1 is DFQATT and CDR2 SNEGSKA (reference sequence). The CDR3 contains 14 residues. CDR3 residues: CSAMAESQYSTQYF. The DNA for the CDR3 is TGCAGTGCTATGGCCGAAAGCCAGTACTCGACCCAGTACTTC.

The chain combines TRBV4-3 with TRBJ2-5; D is undetermined. The CDR3 spans 15 residues. Germline loops: CDR1 LGHNA, CDR2 YSLEER. V lost 1 base and J lost 4, with 13 bases in between. The CDR3 region has the DNA TGCGCCAGCAGCCAAGGAGGCGGCTCGGGAGAGACCCAGTACTTC. This translates into CASSQGGGSGETQYF.

CDR3 sequence reads: CASSGNQGVHNSPLHF. Written as DNA, the CDR3 is TGTGCCAGCAGCGGTAATCAGGGGGTACATAATTCACCCCTCCACTTT. The chain joins TRBV7-2 to TRBJ1-6, with 7 bases that match TRBD1. This CDR3 comprises 16 residues. Germline-derived CDR1 and CDR2 are SGHTA and FQGNSA. The J segment lost 5 bases and the V segment lost 5 bases, leaving 9 bases of the junction unmatched. Drawing the rest from reference TRBV7-2 and TRBJ1-6, the complete variable domain is GAGVSQSPSNKVTEKGKDVELRCDPISGHTALYWYRQSLGQGLEFLIYFQGNSAPDKSGLPSDRFSAERTGGSVSTLTIQRTQQEDSAVYLCASSGNQGVHNSPLHFGNGTRLTVT.

The chain uses TRBV2 and TRBJ2-2; 11 bases map to TRBD2. This CDR3 is 18 amino acids long. V was pared by 4 bases and J by 7 bases, with 14 bases of the junction left unmatched. Germline CDR1 reads SNHLY; CDR2 reads FYNNEI. The DNA for the CDR3 is TGTGCCAGCAGTGCTAGTTCGCTAGCGGGAGGTGGGGACGGGGAGCTGTTTTTT. Translated, it gives CASSASSLAGGGDGELFF. The full variable domain, with the rest looked up from reference TRBV2 and TRBJ2-2, is EPEVTQTPSHQVTQMGQEVILRCVPISNHLYFYWYRQILGQKVEFLVSFYNNEISEKSEIFDDQFSVERPDGSNFTLKIRSTKLEDSAMYFCASSASSLAGGGDGELFFGEGSRLTVL.

This clonotype occurred once. The J gene is TRBJ1-2, the V gene TRBV25-1; D gene ambiguous. Germline V gene sequence: CDR1 MGHDK, CDR2 SYGVNS. The CDR3 is 15 amino acids. V lost 5 bases to trimming and J lost 6 bases, with 19 bases between them. The CDR3 DNA reads TGTGCCAGCAGTTTAAGTTCCGCTACCCGGCATGGCTACACCTTC. Translation: CASSLSSATRHGYTF.

This clonotype came up many times. DNA of the CDR3: TGCAGTGCTAGAGGAAGCAGGAGGGACGAGCAGTACTTC. This encodes CSARGSRRDEQYF. V usage is TRBV20-1 and J usage is TRBJ2-7, with TRBD2 as a possible D gene (6 bases). The CDR3 is 13 residues long. V was cut by 1 base and J by 5 bases, with 12 bases left in between. Germline V CDR1 and CDR2: DFQATT, SNEGSKA (reference sequence).

The CDR3 spells CASSPDRGTDGYTF. The CDR3 region has the DNA TGTGCCAGCAGTCCAGACAGGGGGACGGATGGCTACACCTTC. The V and J genes are TRBV2 and TRBJ1-2, with 9 bases lining up with TRBD1. The CDR3 covers 14 residues. CDR1 SNHLY and CDR2 FYNNEI come from the germline V gene. The V segment lost 5 bases and the J segment 6 bases; nucleotides outside the gene matches: 7.

Turning to this clonotype: An end of the junction differs from the germline gene, which may be a read error. This rearrangement joins TRBV2 to TRBJ1-1; D not resolved. The CDR3 loop spans 14 amino acids. CDR1 and CDR2 (germline): SNHLY, FYNNEI. The CDR3 spells CASSQPFRSPEAFF. The CDR3 DNA follows: TGCGCCAGCAGCCAACCTTTTCGTTCTCCTGAAGCTTTCTTT.

The chain couples TRBV2 to TRBJ2-3; 7 bases line up with TRBD1. The CDR3 has 14 residues. Germline-derived CDR1 and CDR2 are SNHLY and FYNNEI. Trimming removed 4 bases from V and 3 bases from J; junction bases left unmatched: 4. The CDR3 here is CASSVLQGTDTQYF. The DNA of the CDR3 is TGTGCCAGCAGTGTCCTACAGGGGACAGATACGCAGTATTTT.

This clonotype was observed a few times. The rearrangement joins TRBV6-5 to TRBJ1-1; D not resolved. CDR1 is MNHEY and CDR2 is SVGAGI in the germline V gene. With 8 bases removed from V and 1 base from J, the gap between germline ends came to 11 bases. CDR3 length equals 13 residues. This CDR3 reads CASLGGGNTEAFF. In nucleotides, the CDR3 is TGTGCCAGCTTAGGCGGAGGGAACACTGAAGCTTTCTTT.

The table lists this clonotype with a few counts. One base away lies a much larger clone, so this may be a sequencing read error. The rearrangement links TRBV7-9 to TRBJ1-1; D call uncertain. Trimming pared 6 bases from V and 1 base from J, leaving 9 bases between. The CDR3 runs 13 residues. Germline lookup yields CDR1 SEHNR and CDR2 FQNEAQ (reference sequence). DNA for the CDR3: TGTGCCAGCAGTACCGGGGAGAACACTGAAGCTTTCTTT. Translation gives CASSTGENTEAFF.

The J gene is TRBJ2-7, the V gene TRBV2; the match to TRBD2 covers 8 bases. The J call may be incorrect, as the DNA end agrees better with TRBJ2-1. CDR3 length: 15 amino acids. The germline V gene has CDR1 SNHLY and CDR2 FYNNEI. CDR3 bases: TGTGCCAGCAGTGCCTCGGGGGGGGGGTACAATGAGCAGTTCTTC. This gives the protein CASSASGGGYNEQFF.

This clonotype was seen repeatedly, ten times or more. Here the CDR3 DNA reads TGTGCCAGTAGGTCGGGAAATCAGCCCCAGCATTTT. Translated: CASRSGNQPQHF. The chain joins TRBV19 to TRBJ1-5; D not resolved. The V gene lost 6 bases and the J gene lost 4 bases, with 7 bases spanning the gap. Germline CDR1 reads LNHDA; CDR2 reads SQIVND (reference sequence). CDR3 length: 12 residues.

This clonotype was seen only a few times. The gene calls are TRBV29-1 and TRBJ2-2, with D unresolved. The length of the CDR3 is 14 residues. V gave up 6 bases and J gave up 1 base, with 12 bases separating them. Per the germline V gene, CDR1 is SQVTM and CDR2 is ANQGSEA. The CDR3 DNA reads as TGCAGCGTCACCCCGGCTGGGAACACCGGGGAGCTGTTTTTT. Protein sequence: CSVTPAGNTGELFF.